This entry features one T cell receptor beta chain sequence. Its specificity is not known. Time point specified: blood 2 weeks post-SBRT. Treatment described: 15 Gy SBRT to primary tumor, nephrectomy 4 weeks later. Serial blood draws occurred at baseline and 2 and 4 weeks post-SBRT. These data are taken from a study of radiation and T cells in renal cell carcinoma. Per germline, CDR1 SGHRS and CDR2 YFSETQ. V shed 5 bases and J shed 2 bases, with 10 bases lying between them. The length of the CDR3 is 13 residues. Study-wide findings and caveats: Baseline intratumoral clonotype presence is unknown without pretreatment biopsies.

Profiling relied on immunoSEQ multiplex PCR, and the TCRdb table lists in-frame clones only, not all of them. The profile shows about 130,000 clones, about 81% of them singletons. The material sequenced was blood, taken from a patient whose treatment included radiotherapy and nephrectomy. The receptor was derived from a man between 50 and 59 years old with renal cell carcinoma. This sequence joins TRBV5-1 and TRBJ1-1; perhaps TRBD1 as D (6 bases). The CDR3 loop is CASRRDINTEAFF. As DNA, the CDR3 is TGCGCCAGCAGACGGGACATCAACACTGAAGCTTTCTTT.